What follows describes a single T cell receptor (beta chain). Its cognate antigen is unknown. The sample belongs to a study of CD8 T cells in ankylosing spondylitis. Germline V gene lookup returns CDR1 SGHVS and CDR2 FQNEAQ. The CDR3 sequence is 13 residues long. V was trimmed by 1 base and J by 10 bases, leaving 11 bases between them. TCRdb re-derived calls from the 5' RACE reads in MiXCR, one entry per CDR3 protein. The profile shows around 230,000 distinct CDR3 sequences, around 9.1% of them singletons. Study-level results: Relatively rare in peripheral blood, disease-linked clones were also CD8+. It appeared that ankylosing spondylitis blood was characterized by a TCR beta motif of eight highly homologous variants.

The V call is TRBV7-8, the J call TRBJ2-1, with D unresolved. The sequence was collected from a male donor with ankylosing spondylitis or in good health (not recorded which). Sample: blood, either unsorted or a sorted T cell fraction (not recorded which). The CDR3 sequence: CASSLESGREQFF. Written as DNA, the CDR3 is TGTGCCAGCAGCTTAGAGTCCGGCCGGGAGCAGTTCTTC.